The clone carrying this TCR beta chain was seen just once. Its antigen is undetermined. A read error may account for a junction end that differs from germline. Assay used: immunoSEQ multiplex PCR; TCRdb lists only in-frame clones, some missing. The profile shows some 68,000 clones, roughly 93% of them singletons. This specimen belongs to a study of stem cell transplantation in POMP-related autoinflammatory disease. Points from the study as a whole: PRAID patients trended toward lower TRB diversity and higher clonality in all analyzed T-cell subsets.

This CDR3 contains 13 residues. The sequence was collected from a human patient with POMP-related autoinflammation and immune dysregulation (PRAID). Some T cells could come from the graft donor. Material: CD4+ T cells from PBMCs, obtained after stem cell transplantation. The chain joins TRBV12-3 or TRBV12-4 to TRBJ1-2, with 7 bases identical to TRBD1. The CDR3: CASSPLRQGPLSF. The CDR3 DNA is TGTGCCAGCAGCCCCCTCCGACAGGGCCCCCTGTCCTTC.